Sequencing of this TCR beta chain was carried out in a study of T-cell reconstitution after alpha-beta-depleted transplantation in children. Whole-study results and caveats: Fresh T-cell production supplied most of the T-cell counts and diversity seen one year after transplant.

The TCRbeta library incorporated unique molecular identifiers. MiXCR, applied by TCRdb to the PCR reads, yields one record per CDR3 protein. The sample has a few hundred thousand distinct CDR3 sequences, around 15% seen once; the top ten hold around 28%. This clonotype was found a few times. What it binds is not known. Trimming took off 2 bases at V and 1 base at J, with 12 bases between the two ends. The CDR3 totals 16 residues. Looked up from germline, CDR1 is MNHEY and CDR2 is SMNVEV (reference sequence). The V call is TRBV27, the J call TRBJ2-4, with a weak D call TRBD2 (5 bases). This sequence originates from a boy younger than two who had a stem cell transplant for Wiskott-Aldrich syndrome, so the T cells may come from the graft donor. The specimen was PBMCs, mostly from graft donor cells, collected 360 days after TCRalphabeta/CD19-depleted stem cell transplant. The CDR3, as DNA: TGTGCCAGCAGTTTAACCGAGGGTTGCGCCAAAAACATTCAGTACTTC. This gives the protein CASSLTEGCAKNIQYF.